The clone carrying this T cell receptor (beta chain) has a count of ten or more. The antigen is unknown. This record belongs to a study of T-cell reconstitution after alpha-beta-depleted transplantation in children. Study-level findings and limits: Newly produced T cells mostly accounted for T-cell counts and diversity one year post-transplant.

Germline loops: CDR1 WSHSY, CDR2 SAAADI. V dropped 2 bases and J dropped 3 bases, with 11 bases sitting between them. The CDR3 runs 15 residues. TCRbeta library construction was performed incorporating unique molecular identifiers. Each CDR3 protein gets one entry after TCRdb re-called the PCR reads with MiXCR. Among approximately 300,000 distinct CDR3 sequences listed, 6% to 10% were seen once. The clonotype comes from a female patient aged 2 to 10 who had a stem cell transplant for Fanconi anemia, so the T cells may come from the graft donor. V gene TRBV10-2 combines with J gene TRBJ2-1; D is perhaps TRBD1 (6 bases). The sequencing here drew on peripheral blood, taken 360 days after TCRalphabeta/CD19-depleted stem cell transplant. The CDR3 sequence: CASSETGLVYNEQFF. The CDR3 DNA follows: TGCGCCAGCAGTGAGACAGGGTTAGTCTACAATGAGCAGTTCTTC.